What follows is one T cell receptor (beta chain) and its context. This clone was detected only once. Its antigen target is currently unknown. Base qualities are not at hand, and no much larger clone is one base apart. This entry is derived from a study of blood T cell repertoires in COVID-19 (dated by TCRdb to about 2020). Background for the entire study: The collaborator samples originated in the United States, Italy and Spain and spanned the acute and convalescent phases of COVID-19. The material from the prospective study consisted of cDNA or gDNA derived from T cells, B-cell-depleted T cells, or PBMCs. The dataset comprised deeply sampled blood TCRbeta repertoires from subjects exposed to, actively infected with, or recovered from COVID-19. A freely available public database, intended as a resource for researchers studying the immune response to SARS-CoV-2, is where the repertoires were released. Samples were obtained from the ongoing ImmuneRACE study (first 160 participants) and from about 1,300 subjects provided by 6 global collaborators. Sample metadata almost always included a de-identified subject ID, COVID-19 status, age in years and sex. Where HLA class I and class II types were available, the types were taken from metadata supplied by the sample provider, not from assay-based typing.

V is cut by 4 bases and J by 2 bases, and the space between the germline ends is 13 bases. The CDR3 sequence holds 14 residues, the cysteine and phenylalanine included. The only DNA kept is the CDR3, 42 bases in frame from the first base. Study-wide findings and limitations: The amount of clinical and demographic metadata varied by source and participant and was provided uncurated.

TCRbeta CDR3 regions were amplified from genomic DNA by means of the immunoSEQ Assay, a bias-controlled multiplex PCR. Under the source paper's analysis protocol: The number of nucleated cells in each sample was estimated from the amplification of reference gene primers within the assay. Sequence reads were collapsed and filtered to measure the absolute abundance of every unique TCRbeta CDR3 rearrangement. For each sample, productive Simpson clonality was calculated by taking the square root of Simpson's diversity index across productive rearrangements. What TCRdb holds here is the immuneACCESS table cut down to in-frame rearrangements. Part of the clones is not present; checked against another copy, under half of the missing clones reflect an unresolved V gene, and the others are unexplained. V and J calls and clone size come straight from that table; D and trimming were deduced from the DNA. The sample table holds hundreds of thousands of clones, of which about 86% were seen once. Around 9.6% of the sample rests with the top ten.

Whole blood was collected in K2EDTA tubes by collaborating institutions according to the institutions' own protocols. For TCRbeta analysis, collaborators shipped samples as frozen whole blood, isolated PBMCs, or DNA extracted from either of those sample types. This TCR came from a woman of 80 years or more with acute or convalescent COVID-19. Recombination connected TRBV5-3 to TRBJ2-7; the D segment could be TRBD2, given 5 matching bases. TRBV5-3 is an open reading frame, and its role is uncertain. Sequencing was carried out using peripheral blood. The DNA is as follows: TGTGCCAGAAGCCTAGCAGTCTACCCCTACGAGCAGTACTTC. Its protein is CARSLAVYPYEQYF.